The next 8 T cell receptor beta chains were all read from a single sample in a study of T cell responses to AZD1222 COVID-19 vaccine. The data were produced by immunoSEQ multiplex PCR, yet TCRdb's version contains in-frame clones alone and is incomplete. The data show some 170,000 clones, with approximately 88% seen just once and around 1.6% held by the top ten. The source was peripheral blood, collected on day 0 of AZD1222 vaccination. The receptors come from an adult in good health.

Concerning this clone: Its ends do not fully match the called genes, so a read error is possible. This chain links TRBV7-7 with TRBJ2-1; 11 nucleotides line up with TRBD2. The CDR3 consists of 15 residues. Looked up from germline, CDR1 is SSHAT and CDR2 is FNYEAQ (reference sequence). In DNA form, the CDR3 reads TGTGCTAGCAGCCTAACTAGCGGGAGTATCAATGAGCAGTTCTTC. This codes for CASSLTSGSINEQFF.

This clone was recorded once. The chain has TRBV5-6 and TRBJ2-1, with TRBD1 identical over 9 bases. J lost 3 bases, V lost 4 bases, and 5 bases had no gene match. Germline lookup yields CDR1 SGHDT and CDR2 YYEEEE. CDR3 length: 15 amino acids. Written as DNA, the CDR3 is TGTGCCAGCAGCCCGTGGGACAGGGTCTACAATGAGCAGTTCTTC. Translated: CASSPWDRVYNEQFF.

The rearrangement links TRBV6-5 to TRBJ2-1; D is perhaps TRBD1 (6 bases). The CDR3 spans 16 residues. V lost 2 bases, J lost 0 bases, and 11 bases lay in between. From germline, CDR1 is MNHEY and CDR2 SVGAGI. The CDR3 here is CASSYRDILSYNEQFF. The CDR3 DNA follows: TGTGCCAGCAGTTACAGGGACATCCTCTCCTACAATGAGCAGTTCTTC.

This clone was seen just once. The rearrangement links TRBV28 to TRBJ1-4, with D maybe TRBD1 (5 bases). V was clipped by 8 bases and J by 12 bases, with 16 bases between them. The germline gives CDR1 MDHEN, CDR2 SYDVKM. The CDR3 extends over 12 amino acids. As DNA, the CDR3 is TGTGCCAGCGTATCGTCGGGGCCCCAACTGTTTTTT. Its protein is CASVSSGPQLFF. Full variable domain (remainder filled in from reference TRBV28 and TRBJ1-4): DVKVTQSSRYLVKRTGEKVFLECVQDMDHENMFWYRQDPGLGLRLIYFSYDVKMKEKGDIPEGYSVSREKKERFSLILESASTNQTSMYLCASVSSGPQLFFGSGTQLSVL.

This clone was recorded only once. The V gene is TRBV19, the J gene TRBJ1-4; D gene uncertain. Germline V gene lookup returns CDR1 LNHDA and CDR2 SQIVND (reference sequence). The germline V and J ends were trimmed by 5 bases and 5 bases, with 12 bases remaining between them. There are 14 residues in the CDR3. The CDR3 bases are TGTGCCAGTAGTCATGACACCTCCAATGAAAAACTGTTTTTT. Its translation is CASSHDTSNEKLFF.

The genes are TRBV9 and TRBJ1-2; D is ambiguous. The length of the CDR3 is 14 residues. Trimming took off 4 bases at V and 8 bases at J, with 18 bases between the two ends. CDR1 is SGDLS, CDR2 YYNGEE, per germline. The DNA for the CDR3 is TGTGCCAGCAGCCCGAGAGGCTCCGCACGGGGCTACACCTTC. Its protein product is CASSPRGSARGYTF. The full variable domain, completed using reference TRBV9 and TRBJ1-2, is DSGVTQTPKHLITATGQRVTLRCSPRSGDLSVYWYQQSLDQGLQFLIQYYNGEERAKGNILERFSAQQFPDLHSELNLSSLELGDSALYFCASSPRGSARGYTFGSGTRLTVV.

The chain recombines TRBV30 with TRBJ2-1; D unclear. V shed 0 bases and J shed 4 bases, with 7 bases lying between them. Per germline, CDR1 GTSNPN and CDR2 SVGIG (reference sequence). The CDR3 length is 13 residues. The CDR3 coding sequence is TGTGCCTGGAGTGTAATGCGGTACAATGAGCAGTTCTTC. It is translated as CAWSVMRYNEQFF.

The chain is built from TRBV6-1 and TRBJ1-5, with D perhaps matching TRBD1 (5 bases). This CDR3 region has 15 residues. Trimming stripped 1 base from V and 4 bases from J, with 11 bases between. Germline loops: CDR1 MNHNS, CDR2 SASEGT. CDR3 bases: TGTGCCAGCAGTGAAGGGTTGGGGGGAAATCAGCCCCAGCATTTT. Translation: CASSEGLGGNQPQHF.